The next 5 T cell receptor beta chains were all read from a single sample in a study of T cells in Graves' hyperthyroidism and ophthalmopathy. Amplification of TCR beta CDR3 regions used RNA as the template. HTBI primers drove first-round RT-PCR of the TCR CDR3. From the multiplex PCR reads, TCRdb called clonotypes with MiXCR, one entry per CDR3 protein. This table holds about 360,000 distinct CDR3 sequences, about 25% found once. The sequencing input was blood. These receptors originate from a man aged 50-60 years with Graves' hyperthyroidism.

A word on this clonotype: A single base separates this from a much larger clone, so it may be a read error. The chain has TRBV27 and TRBJ2-3, with a possible D match to TRBD1 (5 bases). The J call may be mistaken, given a closer DNA end match to TRBJ1-5. In germline, CDR1 is MNHEY, CDR2 SMNVEV (reference sequence). CDR3 size: 16 residues. The CDR3 nucleotides read TGTGCCAGCAGTTCCATCGACAGTATCGGAACAGATACGCAGCATTTT. Encoded protein: CASSSIDSIGTDTQHF.

A few counts support this clonotype. In DNA, the CDR3 is TGTGCCAGCAGCCAGGCCCGGACGGCACAAGAGACCCAGTACTTC. Residues: CASSQARTAQETQYF. This chain connects TRBV4-2 to TRBJ2-5; D is undetermined. V lost 3 bases, J lost 2 bases, and 13 bases lay in between. The length of the CDR3 is 15 residues. Germline loops: CDR1 LGHNA, CDR2 YNFKEQ.

To note about this clonotype: Relative to the germline gene, one junction end is altered; a read error may explain this. The chain carries TRBV5-1 and TRBJ2-5, with no clear D. Germline V gene lookup returns CDR1 SGHRS and CDR2 YFSETQ. The CDR3 consists of 13 residues. Written as DNA, the CDR3 is TGTGCCAGCAGCTTTGTCATCCAAGAGACCCAGTACTTC. Amino acids: CASSFVIQETQYF.

This clonotype appeared a single time. The rearrangement links TRBV29-1 to TRBJ2-3; 7 nucleotides agree with TRBD1. Unmatched junction bases numbered 8, after V lost 4 bases and J lost 4 bases. The CDR3 loop spans 14 amino acids. Germline V lookup: CDR1 SQVTM, CDR2 ANQGSEA. As DNA, the CDR3 is TGCAGCGTTGGCACGCAGGGGGTGGCAGATACGCAGTATTTT. Encoded protein: CSVGTQGVADTQYF.

J is TRBJ2-1 and V is TRBV30, with 9 bases fitting TRBD2. The V segment lost 7 bases and the J segment 4 bases; nucleotides outside the gene matches: 2. This CDR3 is built from 12 residues. Germline CDR1 and CDR2: GTSNPN and SVGIG (reference sequence). As DNA, the CDR3 is TGTGCCTCCACTAGCGGGTACAATGAGCAGTTCTTC. This gives the protein CASTSGYNEQFF.